This is a list of T cell receptor beta chains from one sample in a study of shared clonotypes between healthy human individuals. Some clones are missing from TCRdb's copy, which holds only in-frame ones; the method was immunoSEQ multiplex PCR. The repertoire consists of 110,000 or so clones, with about 67% occurring once and the leading ten covering around 25%. Material for sequencing was memory CD8+ T cells sorted from blood. All receptors derive from a woman aged 25-40 years in good health. Each CDR3 is given with its conserved first and last residue. A D gene is named only where the DNA matches it firmly. Size is stated for part of the rows, as once, few or many counts, or as a class when the clone is expanded.

cdr3_nt cdr3_aa d_call clone_size j_call cdr3_length v_call
TGCGCCAGCAGCCAAGTTAGCGGAGACTCCTACGAGCAGTACTTC CASSQVSGDSYEQYF NA NA TRBJ2-7 15 TRBV4-1
TGTGCCAGCAGTTACAGGCAGGGGGCGAAGCGCGAGCAGTACTTC CASSYRQGAKREQYF TRBD1 few TRBJ2-7 15 TRBV6-6
TGTGCCAGCAGCCCGGACAGGATGAACACTGAAGCTTTCTTT CASSPDRMNTEAFF TRBD1 NA TRBJ1-1 14 TRBV7-9
TGTGCCAGCAGCTTATCCGGGATGGGTGAAAAACTGTTTTTT CASSLSGMGEKLFF NA NA TRBJ1-4 14 TRBV7-2
TGTGCCAGCAGTCCGACCGACAGGGTGGGACTCTATGGCTACACCTTC CASSPTDRVGLYGYTF TRBD1 NA TRBJ1-2 16 TRBV27
TGTGCCAGCAGCTACGGGACAGGGAAGTACTACGAGCAGTACTTC CASSYGTGKYYEQYF TRBD1 NA TRBJ2-7 15 TRBV5-6
TGTGCCAGCAGCCATAGGGACAGGGTAACTGAAGCTTTCTTT CASSHRDRVTEAFF TRBD1 NA TRBJ1-1 14 TRBV7-6
TGCGCCAGCAGCCGCGCCGGGACAGGGGGTGAAAAACTGTTTTTT CASSRAGTGGEKLFF TRBD1 NA TRBJ1-4 15 TRBV4-1
TGTGCCAGCAGCTTAGGACTAGCAAGCTACGAGCAGTACTTC CASSLGLASYEQYF TRBD2 NA TRBJ2-7 14 TRBV11-3
TGCGCCAGCAGCTCGGAACTAGCAGCCTACAATGAGCAGTTCTTC CASSSELAAYNEQFF NA many TRBJ2-1 15 TRBV5-1
TGTGCCAGCAGTTATCGGAGGGAGGCCCTCACAGATACGCAGTATTTT CASSYRREALTDTQYF NA NA TRBJ2-3 16 TRBV6-5
TGTGCCAGCAGTACCTCCTTTGGACTGGCGGACACAGATACGCAGTATTTT CASSTSFGLADTDTQYF NA NA TRBJ2-3 17 TRBV28
TGTGCCAGCAGCTTAGTCATCGACTGGGCGAATGGTGGCTACACCTTC CASSLVIDWANGGYTF NA NA TRBJ1-2 16 TRBV7-9
TGTGCCAGCAGTGATGGTCTAGAAACAGATACGCAGTATTTT CASSDGLETDTQYF NA NA TRBJ2-3 14 TRBV6-4
TGTGCCAGCAGTTTCCCCGGACAGACAAGCTCCTACGAGCAGTACTTC CASSFPGQTSSYEQYF NA NA TRBJ2-7 16 TRBV28
TGTGCCACCTTCCGGGACGGGGCCTACGAGCAGTACTTC CATFRDGAYEQYF NA few TRBJ2-7 13 TRBV28
TGCAGCGTTGAGGCGGGAGGGCCTTACAATGAGCAGTTCTTC CSVEAGGPYNEQFF TRBD2 few TRBJ2-1 14 TRBV29-1
TGCGCCAGCAGCCAAGATTGGAGGCTCTCTGGGGCCAACGTCCTGACTTTC CASSQDWRLSGANVLTF NA NA TRBJ2-6 17 TRBV4-1
TGTGCCAGCAGCCCCACGGTGGGGGGAAACTATGGCTACACCTTC CASSPTVGGNYGYTF NA NA TRBJ1-2 15 TRBV7-3
TGTGCCAGCAGCTTTCCTTCGACTAGCGGGGCATCCTACAATGAGCAGTTCTTC CASSFPSTSGASYNEQFF TRBD2 few TRBJ2-1 18 TRBV9
TGTGCCAGCAGTGAACGGACTAGCGGGCTGAATGAGCAGTTCTTC CASSERTSGLNEQFF TRBD2 NA TRBJ2-1 15 TRBV6-1
TGTGCCAGCAGTGAATCCAGGGAGGCCACCAATGAGCAGTTCTTC CASSESREATNEQFF NA many TRBJ2-1 15 TRBV25-1
TGTGCCAGCAGTGAGCGACTATTCTACGAGCAGTACTTC CASSERLFYEQYF NA once TRBJ2-7 13 TRBV2
TGTGCCAGCAGTTTTAGGGTTTCCGGGGAGCTGTTTTTT CASSFRVSGELFF NA NA TRBJ2-2 13 TRBV27
TGTGCCAGCAGTTACACCTTCACAGGGGATCAGCCCCAGCATTTT CASSYTFTGDQPQHF TRBD1 NA TRBJ1-5 15 TRBV6-5
TGTGCCAGCAGCGGGTCGACTAGCACAGATACGCAGTATTTT CASSGSTSTDTQYF NA NA TRBJ2-3 14 TRBV28
TGTGCCAGCAGTGAGGACAATAATCAGCCCCAGCATTTT CASSEDNNQPQHF NA NA TRBJ1-5 13 TRBV28
TGTGCCACCAGCAGAGAGTGGGGGGGTAACAGAGAGACCCAGTACTTC CATSREWGGNRETQYF TRBD2 NA TRBJ2-5 16 TRBV15
TGTGCCAGCAGCTTAGATTCAGTGACTGGAAACACCATATATTTT CASSLDSVTGNTIYF NA NA TRBJ1-3 15 TRBV7-2
TGTGCCAGCAGCTTACTGGGACAGGGTATCTCCGAGCAGTACTTC CASSLLGQGISEQYF TRBD1 NA TRBJ2-7 15 TRBV7-3
TGTGCCAGCAGCTTGGTCCTGACGTGGCAGAACGAGCAGTACTTC CASSLVLTWQNEQYF NA NA TRBJ2-7 15 TRBV5-8
TGCAGCGCTACCGGGACGGATGCCTACGAGCAGTACTTC CSATGTDAYEQYF NA many TRBJ2-7 13 TRBV29-1
TGCGCCAACCCAAATCGGGAGGCGCACAATGAGCAGTTCTTC CANPNREAHNEQFF TRBD2 NA TRBJ2-1 14 TRBV5-1
TGTGCCAGCAGCCCACCCGAGAGAAACACTGAAGCTTTCTTT CASSPPERNTEAFF NA many TRBJ1-1 14 TRBV5-4
TGCGCCAGCAGCTTGGTCCTAGCGGACCAAGAGACCCAGTACTTC CASSLVLADQETQYF TRBD2 once TRBJ2-5 15 TRBV5-1
TGTGCCAGCAGTTTATCGATGGGGGCCAATCAGCCCCAGCATTTT CASSLSMGANQPQHF NA NA TRBJ1-5 15 TRBV27
TGTGCCAGCTCACAGGTAGCGCCGCTACCAGGACTAATGGAGCAGTACTTC CASSQVAPLPGLMEQYF NA NA TRBJ2-7 17 TRBV18
TGTGCCAGCAGCGGGGAGAAGAACACTGAAGCTTTCTTT CASSGEKNTEAFF NA NA TRBJ1-1 13 TRBV2
TGTGCCAGCAGTTTAAGGCTGGCCACAGATACGCAGTATTTT CASSLRLATDTQYF NA NA TRBJ2-3 14 TRBV27
TGTGCCAGCAGCTTAGCGGGGGGGCCCTACAATGAGCAGTTCTTC CASSLAGGPYNEQFF NA NA TRBJ2-1 15 TRBV7-2
TGTGCCAGCAGCTTGGGGGGAATGGGGACAGGGGAAGATCAGCCCCAGCATTTT CASSLGGMGTGEDQPQHF TRBD1 NA TRBJ1-5 18 TRBV5-6
TGTGCCACCAACTTGCACCGAACGACAGACGAGCAGTACTTC CATNLHRTTDEQYF NA NA TRBJ2-7 14 TRBV28
TGTGCCAGCAGCTTGGCTGTTGCTGAAGCTTTCTTT CASSLAVAEAFF NA NA TRBJ1-1 12 TRBV5-6
TGTGCCAGCAGCTTGGTAGGGGGGCTTACCTACGAGCAGTACTTC CASSLVGGLTYEQYF NA NA TRBJ2-7 15 TRBV7-2
TGTGCCCGACCAAGTATACGGGAGAGCGGATACGAGCAGTACTTC CARPSIRESGYEQYF NA NA TRBJ2-7 15 TRBV27
TGTGCCAGCAGTGATTTACTAGCGGGAGCCTACGAGCAGTACTTC CASSDLLAGAYEQYF TRBD2 NA TRBJ2-7 15 TRBV6-1
TGTGCCAGCAGCCTGGGACCGAACTATGGCTACACCTTC CASSLGPNYGYTF NA NA TRBJ1-2 13 TRBV27
TGTGCCAGCAGCGTATGTGGGGGGAGGAGGTGTGAGCAGTACTTC CASSVCGGRRCEQYF NA NA TRBJ2-7 15 TRBV9
TGCGCCAGCAGCCAGGACCCAGGGGGCTGGCGTCAGCCCCAGCATTTT CASSQDPGGWRQPQHF TRBD1 NA TRBJ1-5 16 TRBV4-1
TGTGCCACCTCCGACAGTTCCTACGAGCAGTACTTC CATSDSSYEQYF NA NA TRBJ2-7 12 TRBV19
TGTGCCACCAGCAGAGATCGGACAGGGAGGGCTGAAGCTTTCTTT CATSRDRTGRAEAFF TRBD1 many TRBJ1-1 15 TRBV15